This T cell receptor (beta chain) is from a study of Ad26.COV2.S vaccination and SARS-CoV-2 variants. Study details: The study gave Ad26.COV2.S intramuscularly, once or twice 56 days apart.

The CDR3 extends over 16 amino acids. V dropped 1 base and J dropped 2; count of bases not matched to a gene: 7. Germline CDR1 and CDR2: LGHNA and YSLEER. Sequenced by immunoSEQ multiplex PCR; TCRdb stores in-frame clones only, minus some. In the table there are about 450,000 clones, roughly 87% of which are singletons. The sample holds one count of this clone. Treatment meaning: about 20 received Ad26.COV2.S at low or high dose, single or two shots; 5 received placebo; per-sample allocation not given. Sampling was done on day 63 after the first vaccine or placebo injection. Recruitment in Boston yielded a donor of adult age, 18-55 years. Expression of Wuhan-strain SARS-CoV-2 spike came from the Ad26 vector that formed the vaccine.

The receptor's source is a person between 18 and 65 years old who received the Ad26.COV2.S COVID-19 vaccine or a placebo. V is TRBV4-3 and J is TRBJ1-2; 7 bases fit TRBD1. The specimen comprised peripheral blood, sampled in a trial of Ad26.COV2.S vaccine versus placebo. The CDR3 reads CASSQGGAGGNYGYTF. The DNA of the CDR3 is TGCGCCAGCAGCCAAGGAGGGGCAGGGGGGAACTATGGCTACACCTTC.